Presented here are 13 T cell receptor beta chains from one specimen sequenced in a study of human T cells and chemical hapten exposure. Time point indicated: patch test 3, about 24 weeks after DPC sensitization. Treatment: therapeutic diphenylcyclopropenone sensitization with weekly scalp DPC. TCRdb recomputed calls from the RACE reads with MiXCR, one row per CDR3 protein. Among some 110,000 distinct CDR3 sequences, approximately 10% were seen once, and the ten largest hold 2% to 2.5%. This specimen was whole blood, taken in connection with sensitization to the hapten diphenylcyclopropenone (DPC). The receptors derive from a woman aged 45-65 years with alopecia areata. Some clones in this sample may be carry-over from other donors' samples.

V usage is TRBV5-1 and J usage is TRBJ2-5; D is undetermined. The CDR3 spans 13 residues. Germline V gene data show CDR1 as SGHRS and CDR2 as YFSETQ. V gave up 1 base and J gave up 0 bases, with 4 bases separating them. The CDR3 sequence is CASSLYYQETQYF. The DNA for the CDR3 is TGCGCCAGCAGCTTGTATTACCAAGAGACCCAGTACTTC. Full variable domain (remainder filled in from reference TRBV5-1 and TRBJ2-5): KAGVTQTPRYLIKTRGQQVTLSCSPISGHRSVSWYQQTPGQGLQFLFEYFSETQRNKGNFPGRFSGRQFSNSRSEMNVSTLELGDSALYLCASSLYYQETQYFGPGTRLLVL.

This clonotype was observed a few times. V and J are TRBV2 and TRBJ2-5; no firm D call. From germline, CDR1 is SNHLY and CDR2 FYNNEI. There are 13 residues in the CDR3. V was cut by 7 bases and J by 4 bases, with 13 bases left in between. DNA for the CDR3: TGTGCCAGCATTCTACGGTCCCGAGAGACCCAGTACTTC. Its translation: CASILRSRETQYF.

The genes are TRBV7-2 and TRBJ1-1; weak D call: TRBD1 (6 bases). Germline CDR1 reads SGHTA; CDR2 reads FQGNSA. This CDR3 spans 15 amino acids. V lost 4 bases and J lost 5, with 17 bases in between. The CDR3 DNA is TGTGCCAGCAGCTCCAGGGGAAGGCTGGATACTGAAGCTTTCTTT. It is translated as CASSSRGRLDTEAFF.

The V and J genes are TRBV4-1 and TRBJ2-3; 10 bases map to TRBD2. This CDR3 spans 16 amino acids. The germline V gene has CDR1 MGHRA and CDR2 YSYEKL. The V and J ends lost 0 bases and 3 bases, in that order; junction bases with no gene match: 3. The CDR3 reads CASSQDASGRTDTQYF. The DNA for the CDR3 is TGCGCCAGCAGCCAAGATGCTAGCGGGAGAACAGATACGCAGTATTTT.

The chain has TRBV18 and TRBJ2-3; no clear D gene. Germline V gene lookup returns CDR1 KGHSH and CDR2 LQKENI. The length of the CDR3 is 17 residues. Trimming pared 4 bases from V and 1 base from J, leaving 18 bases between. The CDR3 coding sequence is TGTGCCAGCTCACTGATATCCACGTGGGATGGCACAGATACGCAGTATTTT. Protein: CASSLISTWDGTDTQYF.

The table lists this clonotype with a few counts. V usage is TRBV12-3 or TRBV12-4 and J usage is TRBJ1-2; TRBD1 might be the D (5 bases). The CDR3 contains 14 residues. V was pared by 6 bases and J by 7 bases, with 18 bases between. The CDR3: CASSYLGGEGGYTF. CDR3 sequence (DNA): TGTGCCAGCAGCTATCTGGGGGGTGAGGGTGGCTACACCTTC.

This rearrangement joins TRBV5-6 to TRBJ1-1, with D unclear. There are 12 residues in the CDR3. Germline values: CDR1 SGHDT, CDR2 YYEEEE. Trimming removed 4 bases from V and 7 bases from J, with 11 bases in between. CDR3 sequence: CASSPGTDEAFF. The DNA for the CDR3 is TGTGCCAGCAGCCCGGGAACGGATGAAGCTTTCTTT. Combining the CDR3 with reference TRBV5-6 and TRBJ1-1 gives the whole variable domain DAGVTQSPTHLIKTRGQQVTLRCSPKSGHDTVSWYQQALGQGPQFIFQYYEEEERQRGNFPDRFSGHQFPNYSSELNVNALLLGDSALYLCASSPGTDEAFFGQGTRLTVV.

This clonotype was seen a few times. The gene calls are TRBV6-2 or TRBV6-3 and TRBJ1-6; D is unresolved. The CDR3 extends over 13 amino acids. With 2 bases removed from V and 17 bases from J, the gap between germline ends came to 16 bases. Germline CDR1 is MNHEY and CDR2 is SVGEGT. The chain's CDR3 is CASSYRVKRSFHF. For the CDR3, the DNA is TGTGCCAGCAGTTACAGGGTCAAGAGGAGTTTCCACTTT.

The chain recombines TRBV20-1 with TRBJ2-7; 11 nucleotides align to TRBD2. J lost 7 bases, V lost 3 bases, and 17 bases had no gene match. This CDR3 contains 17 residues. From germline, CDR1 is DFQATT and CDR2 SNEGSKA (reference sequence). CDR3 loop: CSASALMTLAGVGEQYF. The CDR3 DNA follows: TGCAGTGCTAGTGCCTTGATGACACTAGCGGGAGTTGGGGAGCAGTACTTC.

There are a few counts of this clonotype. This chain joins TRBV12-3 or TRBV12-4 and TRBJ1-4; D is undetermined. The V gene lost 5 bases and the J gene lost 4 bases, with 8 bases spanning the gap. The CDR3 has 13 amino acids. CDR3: CASSAPGNEKLFF. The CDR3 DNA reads TGTGCCAGCAGTGCCCCCGGTAATGAAAAACTGTTTTTT.

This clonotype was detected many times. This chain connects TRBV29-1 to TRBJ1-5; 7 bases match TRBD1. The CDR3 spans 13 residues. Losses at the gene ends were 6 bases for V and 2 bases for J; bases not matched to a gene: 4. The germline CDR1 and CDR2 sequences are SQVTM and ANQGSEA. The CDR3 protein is CSVITGGNQPQHF. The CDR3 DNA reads TGCAGCGTCATTACAGGGGGCAATCAGCCCCAGCATTTT. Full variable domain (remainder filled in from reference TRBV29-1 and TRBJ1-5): SAVISQKPSRDICQRGTSLTIQCQVDSQVTMMFWYRQQPGQSLTLIATANQGSEATYESGFVIDKFPISRPNLTFSTLTVSNMSPEDSSIYLCSVITGGNQPQHFGDGTRLSIL.

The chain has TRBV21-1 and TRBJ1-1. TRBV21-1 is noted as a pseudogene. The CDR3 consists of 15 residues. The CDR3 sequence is CASSNPRSWGTEAFF. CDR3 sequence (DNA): TGTGCCAGCAGCAACCCCAGGTCCTGGGGCACTGAAGCTTTCTTT.

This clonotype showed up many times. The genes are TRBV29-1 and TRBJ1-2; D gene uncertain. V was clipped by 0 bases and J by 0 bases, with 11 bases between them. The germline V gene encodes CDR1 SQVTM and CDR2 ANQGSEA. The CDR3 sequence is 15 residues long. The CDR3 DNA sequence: TGCAGCGTTGAAGATCCACAGCCCACTAACTATGGCTACACCTTC. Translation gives CSVEDPQPTNYGYTF. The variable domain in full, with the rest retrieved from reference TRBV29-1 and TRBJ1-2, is SAVISQKPSRDICQRGTSLTIQCQVDSQVTMMFWYRQQPGQSLTLIATANQGSEATYESGFVIDKFPISRPNLTFSTLTVSNMSPEDSSIYLCSVEDPQPTNYGYTFGSGTRLTVV.